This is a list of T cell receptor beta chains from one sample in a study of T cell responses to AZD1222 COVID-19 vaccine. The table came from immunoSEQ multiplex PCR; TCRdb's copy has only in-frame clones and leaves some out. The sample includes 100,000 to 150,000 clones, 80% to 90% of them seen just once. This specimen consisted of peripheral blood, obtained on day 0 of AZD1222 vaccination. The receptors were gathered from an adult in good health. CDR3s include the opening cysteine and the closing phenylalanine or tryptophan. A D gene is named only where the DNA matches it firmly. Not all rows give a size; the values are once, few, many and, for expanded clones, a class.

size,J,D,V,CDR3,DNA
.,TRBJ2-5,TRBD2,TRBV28,CASSFTGGQETQYF,TGTGCCAGCAGTTTTACGGGAGGACAAGAGACCCAGTACTTC
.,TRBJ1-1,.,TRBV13,CASSWLRAGTEAFF,TGTGCCAGCAGCTGGCTCCGGGCAGGCACTGAAGCTTTCTTT
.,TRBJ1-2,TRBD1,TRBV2,CASTLVLGTGNGYTF,TGTGCCAGCACCCTAGTTTTAGGGACAGGGAATGGCTACACCTTC
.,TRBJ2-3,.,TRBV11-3,CASSRLTDTQYF,TGTGCCAGCAGCCGACTCACAGATACGCAGTATTTT
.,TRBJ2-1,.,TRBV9,CASSARFNEQFF,TGTGCCAGCAGCGCCCGCTTCAATGAGCAGTTCTTC
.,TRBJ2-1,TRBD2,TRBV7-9,CASSLAASGNNEQFF,TGTGCCAGCAGCTTAGCGGCTAGCGGGAACAATGAGCAGTTCTTC
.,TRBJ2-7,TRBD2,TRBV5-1,CASSREPRGGNYEQYF,TGCGCCAGCAGCCGAGAGCCCCGGGGGGGGAACTACGAGCAGTACTTC
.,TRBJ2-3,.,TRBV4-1,CASRVGGTGEAGVPDTQYF,TGCGCCAGCAGAGTGGGGGGAACAGGGGAGGCGGGAGTGCCAGATACGCAGTATTTT
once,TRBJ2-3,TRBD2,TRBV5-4,CASSSHKTSGDRDTQYF,TGTGCCAGCAGCTCACACAAGACTAGCGGAGACAGGGATACGCAGTATTTT
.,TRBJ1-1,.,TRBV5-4,CASSLEPGRNTEAFF,TGTGCCAGCAGCCTTGAACCCGGAAGGAACACTGAAGCTTTCTTT
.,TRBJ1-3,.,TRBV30,CAWSVRGRTIYF,TGTGCCTGGAGTGTACGGGGGCGCACCATATATTTT
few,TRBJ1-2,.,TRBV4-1,CASSPLGGTYGYTF,TGCGCCAGCAGCCCCCTTGGGGGAACCTATGGCTACACCTTC
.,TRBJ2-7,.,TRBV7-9,CASRGGTSSYEQYF,TGTGCCAGCAGAGGGGGGACGAGTTCCTACGAGCAGTACTTC
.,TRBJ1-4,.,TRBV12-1,CASSFELDRGATNEKLFF,TGTGCCAGCAGCTTTGAATTGGACAGGGGTGCAACTAATGAAAAACTGTTTTTT
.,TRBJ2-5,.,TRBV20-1,CSASRENAGPQETQYF,TGCAGTGCTAGTAGGGAGAATGCGGGACCACAAGAGACCCAGTACTTC
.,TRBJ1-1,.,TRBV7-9,CASSLENGPLRRTEAFF,TGTGCCAGCAGCTTAGAAAATGGCCCTCTTAGGAGGACTGAAGCTTTCTTT
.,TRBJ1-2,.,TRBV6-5,CASSYTDSYGYTF,TGTGCCAGCAGTTACACGGACAGCTATGGCTACACCTTC
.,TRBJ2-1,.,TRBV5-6,CASSLLGGTNQYEQFF,TGTGCCAGCAGCTTGCTGGGTGGTACCAATCAGTATGAGCAGTTCTTC